What follows are 18 T cell receptor beta chains derived from one specimen sequenced in a study of T cells in Graves' hyperthyroidism and ophthalmopathy (dated by TCRdb to about 2019). Library generation was performed with multiplex PCR. The instrument was an Illumina HiSeq 2000. Amplification of TCR beta CDR3 regions was carried out from RNA transcripts. A first-round RT-PCR of the TCR CDR3 used the HTBI primer set with the Qiagen OneStep RT-PCR kit. TCRdb reanalyzed the raw reads on its own, using fastp at Q25 for trimming and MiXCR for clone calling, and kept in-frame beta chains. Entries are consolidated by CDR3 protein sequence, retaining the most common genes and DNA. In this sample the table shows about 500,000 distinct CDR3 sequences, 17% of which occur a single time. The ten most abundant clones make up roughly 15% of the sample. The sequencing input was blood. Source of these receptors: a woman aged 18-35 years with Graves' ophthalmopathy.

This chain connects TRBV3-1 to TRBJ2-3; 9 bases match TRBD2. V was clipped by 0 bases and J by 7 bases; unmatched bases: 11. The germline CDR1 and CDR2 sequences are LGHDT and YNNKEL (reference sequence). The CDR3 has 17 amino acids. CDR3 amino acids: CASSQDLAGGPPNTQYF. CDR3 coding DNA: TGTGCCAGCAGCCAAGATTTGGCGGGAGGGCCCCCCAATACGCAGTATTTT.

The J gene is TRBJ1-2, the V gene TRBV5-1; maybe TRBD1 (5 bases). V was trimmed by 4 bases and J by 7 bases, leaving 14 bases between them. The CDR3 has 13 amino acids. Germline V gene sequence: CDR1 SGHRS, CDR2 YFSETQ. The CDR3 DNA sequence: TGCGCCAGCAGCCCCGAAGGGGCGGGTGGCTACACCTTC. It yields the protein CASSPEGAGGYTF.

This clonotype was recorded many times. The chain recombines TRBV12-3 or TRBV12-4 with TRBJ2-1; TRBD2 aligns across 10 bases. V lost 6 bases, J lost 7 bases, and 9 bases stayed unmatched. This CDR3 is 15 amino acids long. The CDR3 reads CASSPASGRRNEQFF. The CDR3 region has the DNA TGTGCCAGCAGCCCCGCTAGCGGGAGAAGGAATGAGCAGTTCTTC.

The chain combines TRBV12-3 or TRBV12-4 with TRBJ1-1; D not certain. This CDR3 has 15 residues. The V end was cut by 5 bases, the J end by 0 bases, with 13 bases between. CDR3 sequence reads: CASSRFWGMNTEAFF. The CDR3, as DNA: TGTGCCAGCAGTCGTTTCTGGGGAATGAACACTGAAGCTTTCTTT.

This clonotype showed up just a few times. The chain carries TRBV3-1 and TRBJ2-3, with 8 bases that match TRBD1. V lost 1 base to trimming and J lost 3 bases; unmatched junction nucleotides: 3. The CDR3 is 15 amino acids. Germline loops: CDR1 LGHDT, CDR2 YNNKEL (reference sequence). CDR3 protein: CASSQARTGTDTQYF. In DNA form, the CDR3 reads TGTGCCAGCAGCCAAGCACGGACAGGGACAGATACGCAGTATTTT.

The CDR3 loop reads CASSFLASTPYEQYF. DNA for the CDR3: TGTGCCAGCAGTTTTTTAGCTTCTACCCCCTACGAGCAGTACTTC. This chain connects TRBV27 to TRBJ2-7; the D is unclear. The CDR3 has 15 amino acids. Trimming pared 3 bases from V and 2 bases from J, leaving 14 bases between. Germline loops: CDR1 MNHEY, CDR2 SMNVEV (reference sequence).

This clonotype was counted at least ten times. The rearrangement links TRBV20-1 to TRBJ2-7; TRBD1 aligns across 7 bases. Germline-derived CDR1 and CDR2 are DFQATT and SNEGSKA (reference sequence). Losses at the gene ends were 6 bases for V and 0 bases for J; bases not matched to a gene: 11. There are 15 residues in the CDR3. Here the CDR3 reads CSANNRDSSSYEQYF. CDR3 nucleotide sequence: TGCAGTGCAAATAACCGGGACAGTAGCTCCTACGAGCAGTACTTC.

The sample holds many counts of this clonotype. The rearrangement uses TRBV6-1 and TRBJ2-5, with a possible D match to TRBD1 (6 bases). Trimming pared 1 base from V and 2 bases from J, leaving 11 bases between. Germline lookup yields CDR1 MNHNS and CDR2 SASEGT. The CDR3 loop spans 15 amino acids. For the CDR3, the DNA is TGTGCCAGCAGTGAAGTAACCGGACAGCAAGAGACCCAGTACTTC. It yields the protein CASSEVTGQQETQYF.

This clonotype was picked up many times. CDR3 DNA: TGTGCCAGCAGTCTATCCGGGACAGGCAATGAGCAGTTCTTC. Encoded protein: CASSLSGTGNEQFF. The gene calls are TRBV6-1 and TRBJ2-1, with 8 positions matching TRBD1. This CDR3 has 14 amino acids. Germline CDR1 MNHNS, CDR2 SASEGT. J lost 6 bases, V lost 5 bases, and 6 bases had no gene match.

This clonotype was found a few times. This rearrangement joins TRBV29-1 to TRBJ2-5; D is possibly TRBD2 (6 bases). The germline V gene encodes CDR1 SQVTM and CDR2 ANQGSEA. V was clipped by 0 bases and J by 5 bases, with 13 bases between them. The CDR3 runs 14 residues. The CDR3 sequence: CSVEDLLREETQYF. The DNA of the CDR3 is TGCAGCGTTGAAGATCTTTTACGGGAGGAGACCCAGTACTTC.

V usage is TRBV20-1 and J usage is TRBJ2-5, with 8 bases identical to TRBD2. The J segment lost 0 bases and the V segment lost 6 bases, leaving 9 bases of the junction unmatched. The CDR3 runs 15 residues. Per germline, CDR1 DFQATT and CDR2 SNEGSKA (reference sequence). The DNA for the CDR3 is TGCAGTGCGGATCCGGGACTAGGACACCAAGAGACCCAGTACTTC. This gives the protein CSADPGLGHQETQYF.

The V call is TRBV7-9, the J call TRBJ1-2; TRBD1 aligns across 7 bases. V lost 5 bases, J lost 4 bases, and 13 bases stayed unmatched. The V gene's germline CDR1 is SEHNR and CDR2 FQNEAQ (reference sequence). The CDR3 has 16 residues. In DNA form, the CDR3 reads TGTGCCAGCAGCCAGGGGGGGCGGGAATCCCCCTATGGCTACACCTTC. It translates to CASSQGGRESPYGYTF. The full variable domain, in which reference TRBV7-9 and TRBJ1-2 provide the parts outside the CDR3, is DTGVSQNPRHKITKRGQNVTFRCDPISEHNRLYWYRQTLGQGPEFLTYFQNEAQLEKSRLLSDRFSAERPKGSFSTLEIQRTEQGDSAMYLCASSQGGRESPYGYTFGSGTRLTVV.

The sample holds many counts of this clonotype. The chain has TRBV6-1 and TRBJ2-3; D is perhaps TRBD2 (6 bases). This CDR3 is built from 15 residues. Germline V gene sequence: CDR1 MNHNS, CDR2 SASEGT. V shed 0 bases and J shed 0 bases, with 7 bases lying between them. The CDR3 coding sequence is TGTGCCAGCAGTGAAGCCGCGGGGAGCACAGATACGCAGTATTTT. Residues: CASSEAAGSTDTQYF.

The chain joins TRBV19 to TRBJ2-2; 7 nucleotides agree with TRBD2. CDR1 LNHDA and CDR2 SQIVND come from the germline V gene (reference sequence). The CDR3 extends over 15 amino acids. With V trimmed by 6 bases and J by 1 base, 5 bases remained unmatched. CDR3: CASRSASGNTGELFF. DNA for the CDR3: TGTGCCAGTAGATCGGCTAGCGGGAACACCGGGGAGCTGTTTTTT. The full variable domain, completed using reference TRBV19 and TRBJ2-2, is DGGITQSPKYLFRKEGQNVTLSCEQNLNHDAMYWYRQDPGQGLRLIYYSQIVNDFQKGDIAEGYSVSREKKESFPLTVTSAQKNPTAFYLCASRSASGNTGELFFGEGSRLTVL.

The rearrangement uses TRBV27 and TRBJ1-1; no reliable D call. This CDR3 has 13 amino acids. Germline V gene sequence: CDR1 MNHEY, CDR2 SMNVEV (reference sequence). V was pared by 5 bases and J by 3 bases, with 10 bases between. CDR3 nucleotide sequence: TGTGCCAGCAGTCAATATCCCCACACTGAAGCTTTCTTT. This translates into CASSQYPHTEAFF.

The V and J genes are TRBV9 and TRBJ2-2; TRBD1 is a possible D gene (6 bases). This CDR3 has 16 residues. Germline CDR1 is SGDLS and CDR2 is YYNGEE. The V end was cut by 1 base, the J end by 0 bases, with 10 bases between. The CDR3 DNA reads as TGTGCCAGCAGCGTATCGGGACAACCGAACACCGGGGAGCTGTTTTTT. The encoded protein is CASSVSGQPNTGELFF.

This clonotype showed up many times. The chain is built from TRBV28 and TRBJ1-2; D possibly corresponds to TRBD1 (6 bases). V was shortened by 3 bases and J by 7 bases, with 18 bases between the two germline ends. The germline gives CDR1 MDHEN, CDR2 SYDVKM. The CDR3 totals 15 residues. CDR3 sequence reads: CASSFRNRAGVGYTF. CDR3 nucleotide sequence: TGTGCCAGCAGTTTTAGAAACAGGGCGGGGGTTGGCTACACCTTC.

This clonotype occurred many times. The chain is built from TRBV28 and TRBJ2-3; D is undetermined. The CDR3 spans 14 residues. Looked up from germline, CDR1 is MDHEN and CDR2 is SYDVKM. V gave up 2 bases and J gave up 6 bases, with 12 bases separating them. CDR3 residues: CASSLGLITDTQYF. CDR3 coding DNA: TGTGCCAGCAGTTTAGGGCTTATAACGGATACGCAGTATTTT.